The 32 T cell receptor beta chains listed next were all sequenced from one sample in a study of CD8+CD57+ T cells in acquired aplastic anemia. Investigators profiled TCR beta VDJ and CDR3 from genomic DNA template. TCRdb processed the reads anew with MiXCR; each CDR3 protein has one entry. The top ten hold 25% to 30% of the sample, which has 90,000 to 150,000 distinct CDR3 sequences, 55% to 60% seen once. For sequencing, patients were chosen who had shown expansion of CD8+CD57+ cells by flow cytometry. Sample: sorted CD4+, CD8+, or CD8+CD57+ T cells (not recorded which) from PBMCs. The receptors were gathered from a human donor with aplastic anemia.

This chain connects TRBV15 to TRBJ2-1, with D perhaps matching TRBD1 (6 bases). The DNA matches TRBJ2-7 better at its end, which makes the J call doubtful. CDR1 and CDR2 (germline): LNHNV, YYDKDF (reference sequence). There are 15 residues in the CDR3. The CDR3 DNA follows: TGTGCCACCAGCAGAGATCGAGGACAGTACAATGAGCAGTACGTC. Amino acids: CATSRDRGQYNEQYV.

This sequence joins TRBV5-1 and TRBJ2-7; D could derive from TRBD1 or TRBD2 (5 bases each). Germline V gene lookup returns CDR1 SGHRS and CDR2 YFSETQ. The CDR3 has 15 amino acids. The V end was cut by 3 bases, the J end by 2 bases, with 15 bases between. CDR3 amino acids: CASSSLGTSAYEQYF. The CDR3 bases are TGCGCCAGCAGCTCGCTAGGGACGTCAGCCTACGAGCAGTACTTC.

V and J are TRBV19 and TRBJ1-5, with 7 bases identical to TRBD1. The CDR3 loop spans 17 amino acids. The V gene end was trimmed by 6 bases and the J gene end by 1 base; junction bases not matched to a gene: 12. Germline CDR1 LNHDA, CDR2 SQIVND (reference sequence). CDR3 amino acids: CASRTRGDILSNQPQHF. CDR3 in DNA: TGTGCCAGTAGGACCAGGGGGGACATTTTGAGCAATCAGCCCCAGCATTTT.

The V and J genes are TRBV7-9 and TRBJ2-1, with no clear D. This CDR3 spans 13 amino acids. Trimming removed 1 base at V and 4 bases at J, with 5 bases between. CDR1 SEHNR and CDR2 FQNEAQ come from the germline V gene (reference sequence). The CDR3 spells CASSLVLYNEQFF. The CDR3 nucleotides are TGTGCCAGCAGCTTAGTACTGTACAATGAGCAGTTCTTC.

This chain uses TRBV7-3 with TRBJ2-6, with D uncertain. The CDR3 is made up of 14 amino acids. Per the germline V gene, CDR1 is SGHTA and CDR2 is FQGTGA. V lost 3 bases to trimming and J lost 1 base, with 4 bases between them. CDR3 DNA sequence: TGTGCCAGCAGCTTCTCATCTGGGGCCAACGTCCTGACTTTC. Protein: CASSFSSGANVLTF.

This clonotype showed up many times. The chain links TRBV19 to TRBJ2-3, with 9 positions matching TRBD2. V shed 3 bases, J shed 2 bases, and the junction held 3 bases outside the gene matches. The germline gives CDR1 LNHDA, CDR2 SQIVND (reference sequence). The CDR3 is 15 amino acids. CDR3 bases: TGTGCCAGTAGTATTCTAGCGGGGAACACAGATACGCAGTATTTT. Translation: CASSILAGNTDTQYF.

The table lists this clonotype with a few counts. This chain links TRBV10-3 with TRBJ2-5; no firm D call. Germline loops: CDR1 ENHRY, CDR2 SYGVKD. The CDR3 sequence is 13 residues long. The germline V and J ends were trimmed by 3 bases and 2 bases, with 7 bases remaining between them. The CDR3 region has the DNA TGTGCCATCAGTGAAGTTGGACAAGAGACCCAGTACTTC. Encoded protein: CAISEVGQETQYF.

The chain carries TRBV9 and TRBJ1-1, with a possible D match to TRBD1 (6 bases). The germline V and J ends were trimmed by 4 bases and 11 bases, with 33 bases remaining between them. From germline, CDR1 is SGDLS and CDR2 YYNGEE. The CDR3 extends over 18 amino acids. CDR3 sequence: CASSPLSGTTSVGAEAFF. As DNA, the CDR3 is TGTGCCAGCAGCCCCCTCTCCGGGACAACCTCGGTCGGGGCCGAGGCTTTCTTT.

The rearrangement uses TRBV29-1 and TRBJ2-5; 9 nucleotides match TRBD1. The CDR3 consists of 13 residues. V shed 7 bases, J shed 5 bases, and the junction held 8 bases outside the gene matches. The germline gives CDR1 SQVTM, CDR2 ANQGSEA. The CDR3 DNA sequence: TGCAGCGGTGGACAGGGGAATCCGGAGACCCAGTACTTC. Translating it yields CSGGQGNPETQYF.

The chain employs TRBV19 and TRBJ2-3; tentative D call: TRBD1 (6 bases). This CDR3 has 14 residues. The germline V gene encodes CDR1 LNHDA and CDR2 SQIVND (reference sequence). V was cut by 2 bases and J by 2 bases, with 8 bases left in between. CDR3 region: CASSIRGTTDTQYF. The CDR3 bases are TGTGCCAGTAGTATAAGGGGGACCACAGATACGCAGTATTTT.

The chain carries TRBV20-1 and TRBJ2-7, with 7 bases aligning to TRBD1. Trimming cost V 6 bases and J 0 bases; bases outside gene matches: 8. The CDR3 spans 14 residues. In germline, CDR1 is DFQATT, CDR2 SNEGSKA (reference sequence). The CDR3 nucleotides read TGCAGTGCCCACAGGGGCCCGAGCTCCTACGAGCAGTACTTC. As protein: CSAHRGPSSYEQYF.

The chain recombines TRBV7-2 with TRBJ2-5, with D perhaps matching TRBD2 (7 bases). CDR1 SGHTA and CDR2 FQGNSA come from the germline V gene. Trimming cost V 6 bases and J 4 bases, with 18 bases left between them. The CDR3 has 15 residues. CDR3 in DNA: TGTGCCAGCAGTCAAAAGCGGGGAGGGGGAGAGACCCAGTACTTC. Amino acid sequence: CASSQKRGGGETQYF.

This rearrangement joins TRBV27 to TRBJ2-7, with D maybe TRBD1 (6 bases). This CDR3 spans 12 amino acids. The germline CDR1 and CDR2 sequences are MNHEY and SMNVEV (reference sequence). Trimming left V 10 bases short and J 6 bases short, with 16 bases between. This CDR3 is CAIRNRAGEQYF. The CDR3 region has the DNA TGTGCCATCAGGAACAGGGCGGGCGAGCAGTACTTC.

The CDR3 nucleotides are TGTGCCATAAAGGTTCAGAACGATAACACTGAAGCTTTCTTT. Amino acid sequence: CAIKVQNDNTEAFF. The chain uses TRBV5-4 and TRBJ1-1; D uncertain. The V and J ends lost 9 bases and 2 bases respectively, with 17 bases between them. Germline CDR1 SGHNT, CDR2 YYREEE (reference sequence). The CDR3 totals 14 residues.

Only a few counts were recorded for this clonotype. The chain combines TRBV7-3 with TRBJ2-5, with D possibly matching TRBD2 (5 bases). V was trimmed by 3 bases and J by 5 bases, leaving 13 bases between them. Per the germline V gene, CDR1 is SGHTA and CDR2 is FQGTGA. This CDR3 has 14 residues. CDR3 in DNA: TGTGCCAGCAGCTTGGCCGGGGTGTTGGAGACCCAGTACTTC. This encodes CASSLAGVLETQYF.

The chain has TRBV2 and TRBJ2-3; 12 bases fit TRBD2. The CDR3 runs 15 residues. Losses at the gene ends were 6 bases for V and 6 bases for J; bases not matched to a gene: 7. CDR1 and CDR2 (germline): SNHLY, FYNNEI. CDR3 in amino acids: CASSPSGRDTDTQYF. CDR3 nucleotide sequence: TGTGCCAGCAGCCCTAGCGGGAGGGACACGGATACGCAGTATTTT.

The CDR3 DNA is TGTGCCAGCAGCTGGACAGGAGCTAATTCACCCCTCCACTTT. This encodes CASSWTGANSPLHF. This chain links TRBV25-1 with TRBJ1-6; 7 bases agree with TRBD1. The CDR3 covers 14 residues. Germline CDR1 MGHDK, CDR2 SYGVNS. Unmatched junction bases numbered 5, after V lost 6 bases and J lost 6 bases.

This clonotype was detected only a few times. The rearrangement joins TRBV2 to TRBJ2-5, with 7 bases identical to TRBD1. CDR3 length: 15 residues. Per the germline V gene, CDR1 is SNHLY and CDR2 is FYNNEI. Trimming cost V 9 bases and J 1 base; bases outside gene matches: 11. CDR3 sequence: CASHTGVPFQETQYF. CDR3 sequence (DNA): TGTGCCAGTCATACAGGGGTCCCCTTCCAAGAGACCCAGTACTTC.

The table lists this clonotype with many counts. The rearrangement links TRBV6-1 to TRBJ2-1; possibly TRBD1 or TRBD2 for D (5 bases each). The CDR3 runs 14 residues. V gave up 1 base and J gave up 8 bases, with 12 bases separating them. In germline, CDR1 is MNHNS, CDR2 SASEGT. CDR3 coding DNA: TGTGCCAGCAGTGAAGGTAGAGGGGTACATGAGCAGTTCTTC. This sequence encodes CASSEGRGVHEQFF.

V and J are TRBV25-1 and TRBJ2-5; 14 bases are shared with TRBD2. In germline, CDR1 is MGHDK, CDR2 SYGVNS. V shed 6 bases and J 3 bases; nucleotides not matched to a gene: 3. CDR3 size: 15 residues. CDR3 nucleotides: TGTGCCAGCAGATCGGGACTAGCGGGAGAAGAGACCCAGTACTTC. Translating it yields CASRSGLAGEETQYF.

The chain has TRBV7-9 and TRBJ2-3; D call uncertain. The CDR3 extends over 11 amino acids. Germline values: CDR1 SEHNR, CDR2 FQNEAQ (reference sequence). Deletions cut 4 bases from V and 7 bases from J, with 6 bases between. The CDR3 DNA reads TGTGCCAGCAGCTCCACGAATACGCAGTATTTT. Translation gives CASSSTNTQYF.

This chain uses TRBV2 with TRBJ1-1; D possibly corresponds to TRBD1 (6 bases). Germline V gene sequence: CDR1 SNHLY, CDR2 FYNNEI. With 0 bases removed from V and 3 bases from J, the gap between germline ends came to 11 bases. The CDR3 contains 15 residues. DNA for the CDR3: TGTGCCAGCAGTGAAGCGCTTGGGGGGCACACTGAAGCTTTCTTT. Encoded protein: CASSEALGGHTEAFF.

This chain links TRBV11-2 with TRBJ2-5; TRBD2 aligns across 7 bases. Trimming cost V 0 bases and J 4 bases; bases outside gene matches: 5. Germline-derived CDR1 and CDR2 are SGHAT and FQNNGV. This CDR3 has 15 residues. CDR3 coding DNA: TGTGCCAGCAGCTTAGAGATCTGGGGGGGAGAGACCCAGTACTTC. It codes for CASSLEIWGGETQYF.

The V and J genes are TRBV7-9 and TRBJ2-7; D may correspond to TRBD1 or TRBD2 (5 bases each). CDR3 length: 14 residues. Germline V gene sequence: CDR1 SEHNR, CDR2 FQNEAQ (reference sequence). The germline V and J ends were trimmed by 8 bases and 3 bases, with 17 bases remaining between them. The DNA for the CDR3 is TGTGCCAGCGGGCCCGGGGCAGGGAGCTACGAGCAGTACTTC. Protein: CASGPGAGSYEQYF.

The CDR3 sequence: CASSFDSGVGTDTQYF. In nucleotides, the CDR3 is TGTGCCAGCAGCTTCGATAGCGGGGTTGGGACAGATACGCAGTATTTT. V usage is TRBV5-6 and J usage is TRBJ2-3; 8 bases fit TRBD2. The V segment lost 2 bases and the J segment 3 bases; nucleotides outside the gene matches: 8. The germline V gene has CDR1 SGHDT and CDR2 YYEEEE. The length of the CDR3 is 16 residues.

This rearrangement joins TRBV20-1 to TRBJ1-1, with D maybe TRBD1 (5 bases). V dropped 0 bases and J dropped 3 bases, with 14 bases sitting between them. Germline loops: CDR1 DFQATT, CDR2 SNEGSKA (reference sequence). The CDR3 loop spans 15 amino acids. CDR3 loop: CSARDPRVSHTEAFF. Here the CDR3 DNA reads TGCAGTGCTAGAGATCCCAGGGTAAGTCACACTGAAGCTTTCTTT.

Comments on this clonotype: Germline and junction disagree at one end, which may indicate a read error. The gene calls are TRBV11-2 and TRBJ2-7; TRBD1 aligns across 9 bases. This CDR3 is built from 15 residues. Germline CDR1 is SGHAT and CDR2 is FQNNGV. The CDR3 loop reads CAGSRGQGFSYEQYF. The CDR3 DNA sequence: TGTGCCGGCAGCAGGGGACAGGGATTCTCCTACGAGCAGTACTTC.

Turning to this clonotype: Germline is not matched at one junction end, which may reflect a read error. The rearrangement joins TRBV6-1 to TRBJ2-6; tentative D call: TRBD1 (8 bases). The CDR3 is 15 residues long. The germline CDR1 and CDR2 sequences are MNHNS and SASEGT. The DNA for the CDR3 is TGTACCAGCACAGGGGGGGTTTCTGGGGCCAACGTCCTGACTTTC. It yields the protein CTSTGGVSGANVLTF.

The chain combines TRBV7-9 with TRBJ1-1; D is unclear. In germline, CDR1 is SEHNR, CDR2 FQNEAQ (reference sequence). The CDR3 has 11 residues. Trimming took 8 bases from V and 4 from J, leaving 8 bases between them. CDR3 residues: CASWRRTEAFF. CDR3 coding DNA: TGTGCCAGCTGGCGTCGCACTGAAGCTTTCTTT.

This chain links TRBV10-3 with TRBJ1-1, with D tentatively TRBD1 (5 bases). The germline gives CDR1 ENHRY, CDR2 SYGVKD. The CDR3 extends over 13 amino acids. V dropped 7 bases and J dropped 0 bases, with 9 bases sitting between them. CDR3 amino acids: CAITDNMNTEAFF. CDR3 in DNA: TGTGCCATCACGGACAATATGAACACTGAAGCTTTCTTT.

On this clonotype: A much larger clone is a single base away; this may be a read error. The chain links TRBV9 to TRBJ2-1; TRBD2 agrees at 8 bases. This CDR3 contains 16 residues. CDR1 is SGDLS, CDR2 YYNGEE, per germline. Trimming at V came to 3 bases and at J to 8 bases, leaving 13 bases not matched to a gene. CDR3 nucleotide sequence: TGTGCCAGCAGCGCTCAGGAAGGGCGGGAGGTCCATGAGCAGTTCTTC. This translates into CASSAQEGREVHEQFF.

The chain carries TRBV19 and TRBJ1-1; TRBD1 might be the D (6 bases). The CDR3 loop spans 16 amino acids. The germline gives CDR1 LNHDA, CDR2 SQIVND (reference sequence). V shed 4 bases and J shed 2 bases, with 17 bases lying between them. This CDR3 reads CASSRDSGTYNTEAFF. CDR3 in DNA: TGTGCCAGTAGTAGAGATTCCGGGACATATAACACTGAAGCTTTCTTT.